This T cell receptor beta chain was obtained from a study of vaccination effects on CD4 cells after COVID-19. Study-level background: Either the mRNA-1273 or the BNT162b2 vaccine was given to participants as two doses. Overall study findings and caveats: Marked clonal contraction was seen late after vaccination (in both infection- and vaccine-induced clones). There were few convalescent patients in the study and no early post-infection timepoints.

Assay used: immunoSEQ multiplex PCR; TCRdb lists only in-frame clones, some missing. The table shows roughly 50,000 clones, with about four fifths occurring only once. A remark on this clone: Its antigen is still unknown.

With 1 base removed from V and 0 bases from J, the gap between germline ends came to 8 bases. CDR3 length: 15 amino acids. Per germline, CDR1 SGHVS and CDR2 FNYEAQ. Pools of viral peptides were used by the ViraFEST assay to expand antigen-specific CD4+ T cells ahead of sequencing. Having been cultured for less than 13 days, the cells underwent CD4+ T cell isolation. Among the vaccine recipients, none had a prior SARS-CoV-2 infection, and nucleocapsid antibodies were negative. Every well got around 1.9 million PBMC, which were grown with around 10 IU/ml IL-2 and around 10 ug/ml peptides. The specimen was CD4+ T cells from PBMCs cultured with HCoV-OC43 spike peptides, collected before COVID-19 vaccination. The sample's subset: HCoV-OC43 spike overlapping peptide pool stimulation. The chain employs TRBV7-6 and TRBJ2-3; no definite D call. The clonotype comes from a human donor who received a COVID-19 vaccine. CDR3 protein: CASSLDGASTDTQYF. In DNA, the CDR3 is TGTGCCAGCAGCTTAGACGGTGCTAGCACAGATACGCAGTATTTT.